This T cell receptor beta chain was obtained from a study of OX40 agonist ivuxolimab in advanced cancers. Study in general: Allowance was made for prior anti-PD-1, anti-PD-L1 or anti-CTLA-4 therapy, and roughly 39% had some. Overall study findings and caveats: Blood T cells, both CD4+ and CD8+, expanded clonally by week 6 at 0.1 to 3.0 mg/kg. In general, CD8+ T cells held more expanded clones than CD4+ did, on average. Some nonresponders also had low normalized T-cell clonal expansion.

Sequencing used immunoSEQ multiplex PCR; TCRdb keeps in-frame clones, though not all of them. The sample yields more than 50,000 clones, about nine tenths seen once. Of note for this clone: Its antigen is unknown.

Sequenced material: CD4+ or CD8+ T cells sorted from blood, taken in a trial of the OX40 agonist ivuxolimab. The origin of this receptor is an adult with an advanced solid tumor such as melanoma, head and neck, liver or kidney cancer.

CDR3 sequence: CASSAGQTSNSPLHF. In nucleotides, the CDR3 is TGTGCCAGCAGCGCGGGACAGACCTCTAATTCACCCCTCCACTTT. This chain joins TRBV6-1 and TRBJ1-6, with TRBD1 identical over 7 bases. Germline CDR1 reads MNHNS; CDR2 reads SASEGT. This CDR3 is built from 15 residues. V shed 6 bases, J shed 6 bases, and the junction held 8 bases outside the gene matches.